This is a list of T cell receptor beta chains from one sample in a study of blood T cell repertoires in COVID-19. Repertoires were generated with immunoSEQ multiplex PCR, while TCRdb's copy carries only in-frame clones and drops some. Here the sample spans 68,000 or so clones, 80% to 90% being singletons. The sequencing input was peripheral blood. The receptors were sampled from a man aged 25 to 45 with acute or convalescent COVID-19. Both conserved end residues are part of each CDR3. Fields, in order: V gene, D gene, clone size, J gene, CDR3 protein. A D gene is named only where the DNA matches it firmly. For some rows the clone size is stated as once, few or many, or as a class when expanded; others skip it.

v_call: TRBV25-1; d_call: .; clone_size: .; j_call: TRBJ2-1; cdr3_aa: CASIGSSEQFF
v_call: TRBV5-1; d_call: TRBD1; clone_size: .; j_call: TRBJ2-7; cdr3_aa: CASSLSSRTGGEQYF
v_call: TRBV5-1; d_call: .; clone_size: .; j_call: TRBJ2-1; cdr3_aa: CASSPGGSFDEQFF
v_call: TRBV30; d_call: .; clone_size: .; j_call: TRBJ2-7; cdr3_aa: CAWSGLAEQYF
v_call: TRBV6-4; d_call: TRBD2; clone_size: few; j_call: TRBJ2-1; cdr3_aa: CASSDLGTRSYNEQFF
v_call: TRBV7-9; d_call: .; clone_size: .; j_call: TRBJ2-2; cdr3_aa: CASSWDEGSGELFF
v_call: TRBV19; d_call: TRBD1; clone_size: .; j_call: TRBJ1-6; cdr3_aa: CASSMGQGASAFGNSPLHF
v_call: TRBV29-1; d_call: TRBD2; clone_size: .; j_call: TRBJ2-2; cdr3_aa: CSVSSGRAPGTGELFF
v_call: TRBV28; d_call: .; clone_size: .; j_call: TRBJ1-1; cdr3_aa: CASSLLPGAVKGTEAFF
v_call: TRBV30; d_call: TRBD1; clone_size: .; j_call: TRBJ2-3; cdr3_aa: CAWSVYAGGSGRDTQYF
v_call: TRBV5-5; d_call: TRBD2; clone_size: .; j_call: TRBJ2-1; cdr3_aa: CASSLAGGPNEQFF
v_call: TRBV28; d_call: .; clone_size: .; j_call: TRBJ2-6; cdr3_aa: CASGAGPSGANVLTF
v_call: TRBV6-2/TRBV6-3; d_call: .; clone_size: .; j_call: TRBJ2-7; cdr3_aa: CASSSYPYEQYF
v_call: TRBV12-3/TRBV12-4; d_call: .; clone_size: .; j_call: TRBJ2-1; cdr3_aa: CASSQLSGQFF
v_call: TRBV12-5; d_call: .; clone_size: .; j_call: TRBJ2-5; cdr3_aa: CASGLTLSLKKETQYF
v_call: TRBV4-1; d_call: TRBD1; clone_size: .; j_call: TRBJ1-4; cdr3_aa: CASSQKPGQGNEKLFF
v_call: TRBV9; d_call: .; clone_size: .; j_call: TRBJ2-7; cdr3_aa: CASSPLERRSYEQYF
v_call: TRBV5-6; d_call: .; clone_size: once; j_call: TRBJ1-5; cdr3_aa: CASSFRTNSNQPQHF
v_call: TRBV7-9; d_call: TRBD1; clone_size: .; j_call: TRBJ1-1; cdr3_aa: CASRDRALGDTEAFF
v_call: TRBV19; d_call: TRBD1; clone_size: .; j_call: TRBJ1-5; cdr3_aa: CASRGPYNQPQHF
v_call: TRBV6-2/TRBV6-3; d_call: TRBD2; clone_size: .; j_call: TRBJ2-7; cdr3_aa: CASSYLREGDEQYF
v_call: TRBV4-1; d_call: .; clone_size: once; j_call: TRBJ2-5; cdr3_aa: CASSWAGPEETQYF
v_call: TRBV6-4; d_call: .; clone_size: .; j_call: TRBJ2-3; cdr3_aa: CASSDSPGRADTQYF
v_call: TRBV20-1; d_call: .; clone_size: once; j_call: TRBJ2-2; cdr3_aa: CSASRANTGELFF
v_call: TRBV10-3; d_call: .; clone_size: .; j_call: TRBJ2-1; cdr3_aa: CAISEGASYNEQFF
v_call: TRBV13; d_call: .; clone_size: once; j_call: TRBJ2-4; cdr3_aa: CASSPRGGGSKNIQYF
v_call: TRBV30; d_call: .; clone_size: .; j_call: TRBJ1-2; cdr3_aa: CAWSKGQTFGTF
v_call: TRBV5-4; d_call: TRBD1; clone_size: few; j_call: TRBJ1-1; cdr3_aa: CASSVDRVGAFF
v_call: TRBV5-8; d_call: .; clone_size: .; j_call: TRBJ2-2; cdr3_aa: CASSQLSVGVTGELFF
v_call: TRBV6-5; d_call: TRBD1; clone_size: .; j_call: TRBJ2-2; cdr3_aa: CASRKQGTGELFF
v_call: TRBV28; d_call: TRBD1; clone_size: once; j_call: TRBJ2-7; cdr3_aa: CASIEGATYEQYF
v_call: TRBV28; d_call: TRBD1; clone_size: .; j_call: TRBJ1-4; cdr3_aa: CASSPDRGRQKLFF